The T cell receptor (beta chain) under discussion was sequenced for a study of T-cell memory formation after mild COVID-19. Broader study findings: Contracting CD4+ clones lay largely in CM and EM, with CD8+ ones residing in EMRA.

Germline CDR1 reads SGHKS; CDR2 reads YYEKEE (reference sequence). V lost 3 bases and J lost 0, with 7 bases in between. The CDR3 has 15 amino acids. This clonotype has a handful of counts. Its antigen is unknown. Via MiXCR, TCRdb re-called the 5' RACE reads, giving one row per CDR3 protein. Here the sample spans around 510,000 distinct CDR3 sequences, about 20% being singletons. This sequence originates from an adult woman who had mild COVID-19 (a few samples of this study predate the infection). Cell type and time point are not known. The genes are TRBV5-5 and TRBJ2-6, with D unclear. Sequencing input: PBMCs or a T cell subset sorted from them (not recorded which). CDR3 loop: CASSSFVSGANVLTF. Written as DNA, the CDR3 is TGTGCCAGCAGCTCATTCGTCTCTGGGGCCAACGTCCTGACTTTC.